The 21 T cell receptor beta chains presented below share a single source sample, sequenced in a study of T-cell memory formation after mild COVID-19. TCRdb ran MiXCR on the 5' RACE reads and lists one entry per CDR3 protein. Of 280,000 or so distinct CDR3 sequences listed, 7.5% to 9.5% were seen once; the top ten hold under 25%. The sample was PBMCs or a T cell subset sorted from them (not recorded which). Source of these receptors: a man in his late teens or twenties who had mild COVID-19 (a few samples of this study predate the infection). Cell type and time point are not known.

The chain joins TRBV20-1 to TRBJ2-1; 8 bases line up with TRBD2. The germline V gene has CDR1 DFQATT and CDR2 SNEGSKA (reference sequence). With 0 bases clipped from V and 6 bases from J, the junction kept 4 bases outside the gene matches. This CDR3 has 14 residues. As DNA, the CDR3 is TGCAGTGCTAGAGATCCAGCGGGGGTCAATGAGCAGTTCTTC. As protein: CSARDPAGVNEQFF.

A few counts support this clonotype. The chain joins TRBV15 to TRBJ2-1; tentative D call: TRBD1 (5 bases). This CDR3 has 13 residues. CDR1 is LNHNV, CDR2 YYDKDF, per germline (reference sequence). The V end was cut by 1 base, the J end by 8 bases, with 9 bases between. The chain's CDR3 is CATSRVARDEQFF. As DNA, the CDR3 is TGTGCCACCAGCAGAGTGGCCAGGGATGAGCAGTTCTTC.

There are a few counts of this clonotype. The chain couples TRBV5-1 to TRBJ2-1, with TRBD2 identical over 14 bases. The germline V gene encodes CDR1 SGHRS and CDR2 YFSETQ. V lost 8 bases to trimming and J lost 0 bases; unmatched junction nucleotides: 4. The CDR3 spans 16 residues. CDR3 bases: TGCGCCAGTGGACTAGCGGGGGGTTCCTCCTACAATGAGCAGTTCTTC. Protein sequence: CASGLAGGSSYNEQFF. The whole variable domain, remainder taken from reference TRBV5-1 and TRBJ2-1, is KAGVTQTPRYLIKTRGQQVTLSCSPISGHRSVSWYQQTPGQGLQFLFEYFSETQRNKGNFPGRFSGRQFSNSRSEMNVSTLELGDSALYLCASGLAGGSSYNEQFFGPGTRLTVL.

This clonotype was observed many times. This chain connects TRBV7-2 to TRBJ1-2, with 7 bases that match TRBD1. The CDR3 consists of 14 residues. The germline V gene has CDR1 SGHTA and CDR2 FQGNSA. J lost 4 bases, V lost 5 bases, and 7 bases had no gene match. The CDR3 here is CASSPGGQLYGYTF. Written as DNA, the CDR3 is TGTGCCAGCAGCCCCGGGGGACAGCTCTATGGCTACACCTTC.

This chain links TRBV5-1 with TRBJ2-3, with a possible D match to TRBD2 (5 bases). CDR3 length: 15 amino acids. V lost 1 base and J 4 bases, leaving 13 bases between the germline ends. Germline V lookup: CDR1 SGHRS, CDR2 YFSETQ. This CDR3 is CASSLSAGPPDTQYF. The DNA for the CDR3 is TGCGCCAGCAGCTTGTCGGCGGGCCCCCCAGATACGCAGTATTTT.

The chain combines TRBV5-5 with TRBJ2-5, with D perhaps being TRBD1 or TRBD2 (5 bases each). The CDR3 consists of 16 residues. CDR1 is SGHKS, CDR2 YYEKEE, per germline (reference sequence). Trimming removed 2 bases at V and 0 bases at J, with 14 bases between. CDR3 in DNA: TGTGCCAGCAGCTTCTCCGGGGCAGCGTACCAAGAGACCCAGTACTTC. As protein: CASSFSGAAYQETQYF.

This clonotype was seen a handful of times. The genes are TRBV28 and TRBJ1-2; no reliable D call. Trimming pared 4 bases from V and 6 bases from J, leaving 9 bases between. This CDR3 comprises 12 residues. Germline V gene sequence: CDR1 MDHEN, CDR2 SYDVKM. CDR3 residues: CASSSPVDGYTF. Written as DNA, the CDR3 is TGTGCCAGCAGTTCGCCGGTCGATGGCTACACCTTC.

This clonotype has a count of ten or more. This chain links TRBV5-1 with TRBJ2-1, with 10 nucleotides matching TRBD1. The CDR3 is 16 amino acids. Per the germline V gene, CDR1 is SGHRS and CDR2 is YFSETQ. Trimming took 0 bases from V and 1 from J; bases not matched to a gene: 1. CDR3 in amino acids: CASSLGTGGSYNEQFF. CDR3 in DNA: TGCGCCAGCAGCTTGGGGACAGGGGGATCCTACAATGAGCAGTTCTTC.

This clonotype showed up just a few times. This CDR3 is CSAAGTPTYEQYF. CDR3 coding DNA: TGCAGTGCTGCCGGGACTCCGACCTACGAGCAGTACTTC. The rearrangement uses TRBV20-1 and TRBJ2-7; D might be TRBD2 (6 bases). V lost 5 bases and J lost 2, with 13 bases in between. In germline, CDR1 is DFQATT, CDR2 SNEGSKA (reference sequence). The CDR3 is 13 residues long.

This clonotype has just a few counts. The chain recombines TRBV3-1 with TRBJ2-1, with 7 bases identical to TRBD2. From germline, CDR1 is LGHDT and CDR2 YNNKEL (reference sequence). This CDR3 is built from 18 residues. V lost 5 bases and J lost 6; bases outside the gene matches: 19. The CDR3 sequence: CASSYGVGGVDSSNEQFF. CDR3 DNA sequence: TGTGCCAGCAGCTACGGGGTTGGGGGGGTAGACTCTTCCAATGAGCAGTTCTTC.

This clonotype has a handful of counts. The V call is TRBV6-5, the J call TRBJ1-1; no definite D call. This CDR3 has 13 amino acids. Trimming took off 4 bases at V and 11 bases at J, with 17 bases between the two ends. CDR1 and CDR2 (germline): MNHEY, SVGAGI. This CDR3 is CASSSSPGRNAFF. The CDR3 region has the DNA TGTGCCAGCAGTTCAAGCCCGGGAAGGAACGCTTTCTTT.

V and J are TRBV5-1 and TRBJ2-3; D call uncertain. V gave up 6 bases and J gave up 0 bases, with 14 bases separating them. Germline V gene sequence: CDR1 SGHRS, CDR2 YFSETQ. The CDR3 covers 15 residues. In nucleotides, the CDR3 is TGCGCCAGCACCGTTGGGGAAGCTAGCACAGATACGCAGTATTTT. This codes for CASTVGEASTDTQYF.

Many counts were recorded for this clonotype. This chain joins TRBV4-1 and TRBJ2-3; D remains unclear. The CDR3 consists of 16 residues. Trimming left V 0 bases short and J 0 bases short, with 10 bases between. Germline V gives CDR1 MGHRA, CDR2 YSYEKL. The chain's CDR3 is CASSQEGIPSTDTQYF. CDR3 DNA: TGCGCCAGCAGCCAAGAAGGGATCCCTAGCACAGATACGCAGTATTTT.

In this sample, this clonotype turned up a few times. This chain connects TRBV6-5 to TRBJ2-2; D remains unclear. V lost 0 bases and J 6 bases, leaving 8 bases between the germline ends. The CDR3 has 14 residues. Germline lookup yields CDR1 MNHEY and CDR2 SVGAGI. The CDR3 here is CASSYSQGSGELFF. CDR3 sequence (DNA): TGTGCCAGCAGTTACTCTCAAGGGTCCGGGGAGCTGTTTTTT.

The chain has TRBV5-6 and TRBJ2-1; 7 nucleotides match TRBD1. The trim removed 4 bases at V and 4 bases at J, leaving 11 bases unmatched. The V gene's germline CDR1 is SGHDT and CDR2 YYEEEE. The CDR3 length is 16 residues. Here the CDR3 reads CASSMGTVVLYNEQFF. The CDR3 DNA follows: TGTGCCAGCAGCATGGGGACAGTCGTCCTTTACAATGAGCAGTTCTTC.

The chain employs TRBV7-2 and TRBJ2-1, with no clear D. Germline V gene sequence: CDR1 SGHTA, CDR2 FQGNSA. Between the trimmed V and J ends, which lost 1 base and 10 bases, there was a span of 17 bases. This CDR3 region has 15 residues. This chain's CDR3 is CASSLVEGSGLEQFF. For the CDR3, the DNA is TGTGCCAGCAGCTTAGTGGAAGGGTCTGGCTTGGAGCAGTTCTTC. The full variable domain, in which reference TRBV7-2 and TRBJ2-1 provide the parts outside the CDR3, is GAGVSQSPSNKVTEKGKDVELRCDPISGHTALYWYRQSLGQGLEFLIYFQGNSAPDKSGLPSDRFSAERTGGSVSTLTIQRTQQEDSAVYLCASSLVEGSGLEQFFGPGTRLTVL.

This clonotype showed up many times. The CDR3 DNA sequence: TGTGCCAGCAGTTTAGCCGAGGGGACCGGGGAGCTGTTTTTT. As protein: CASSLAEGTGELFF. The V and J genes are TRBV12-3 or TRBV12-4 and TRBJ2-2; D possibly uses TRBD1 or TRBD2 (5 bases each). Trimming took 0 bases from V and 5 from J, leaving 7 bases between them. The CDR3 has 14 amino acids.

This chain connects TRBV29-1 to TRBJ2-7; 9 nucleotides line up with TRBD1. The V and J ends lost 4 bases and 5 bases, in that order; junction bases with no gene match: 9. CDR1 is SQVTM, CDR2 ANQGSEA, per germline. This CDR3 spans 14 amino acids. The DNA for the CDR3 is TGCAGCGTTGCAAACCTACAGGGGGCCCACGAGCAGTACTTC. This codes for CSVANLQGAHEQYF.

The chain employs TRBV7-3 and TRBJ2-1; a possible D gene is TRBD2 (6 bases). The CDR3 covers 16 residues. Trimming shortened V by 5 bases and J by 5 bases, and 19 bases separated the two germline ends. Germline CDR1 reads SGHTA; CDR2 reads FQGTGA. The CDR3 coding sequence is TGTGCCAGCAGCCCTAAGGGGACTCTGACCCACAATGAGCAGTTCTTC. This encodes CASSPKGTLTHNEQFF.

This clonotype was counted a few times. The chain has TRBV11-1 and TRBJ2-3; D is possibly TRBD1 or TRBD2 (5 bases each). Germline CDR1 and CDR2: SGHAT and FQDESV (reference sequence). The CDR3 loop spans 16 amino acids. V was shortened by 6 bases and J by 2 bases, with 18 bases between the two germline ends. CDR3 nucleotides: TGTGCCAGCAGTTCCAGGTGGGGGAAGGACACAGATACGCAGTATTTT. It codes for CASSSRWGKDTDTQYF.

The rearrangement uses TRBV11-2 and TRBJ2-2, with D possibly matching TRBD2 (5 bases). Germline V lookup: CDR1 SGHAT, CDR2 FQNNGV. The V and J ends lost 1 base and 5 bases respectively, with 8 bases between them. The CDR3 runs to 14 residues. CDR3 in amino acids: CASSLVRGTGELFF. The CDR3 DNA is TGTGCCAGCAGCTTAGTACGCGGGACCGGGGAGCTGTTTTTT.